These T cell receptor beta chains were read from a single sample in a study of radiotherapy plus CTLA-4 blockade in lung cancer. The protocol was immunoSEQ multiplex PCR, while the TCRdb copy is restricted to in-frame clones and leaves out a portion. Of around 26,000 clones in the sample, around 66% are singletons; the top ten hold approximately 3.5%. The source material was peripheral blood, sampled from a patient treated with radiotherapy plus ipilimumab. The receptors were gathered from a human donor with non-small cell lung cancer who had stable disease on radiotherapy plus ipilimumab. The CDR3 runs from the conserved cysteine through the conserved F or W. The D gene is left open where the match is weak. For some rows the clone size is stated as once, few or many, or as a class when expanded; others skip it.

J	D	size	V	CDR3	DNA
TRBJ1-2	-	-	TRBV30	CAWSPGGRDGYTF	TGTGCCTGGAGCCCTGGGGGTCGGGATGGCTACACCTTC
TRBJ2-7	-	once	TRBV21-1	CASSKARRTSGPSYEQYF	TGTGCCAGCAGCAAAGCTAGGAGGACTAGCGGCCCCTCCTACGAGCAGTACTTC
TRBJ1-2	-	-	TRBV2	CASRPGHGEGGYTF	TGTGCCAGCAGACCGGGCCACGGGGAGGGGGGCTACACCTTC
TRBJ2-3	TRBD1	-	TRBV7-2	CASSLLLRQGKNTQYF	TGTGCCAGCAGCTTACTTTTAAGACAGGGGAAGAATACGCAGTATTTT
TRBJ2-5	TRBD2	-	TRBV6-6	CASSYIVVAGVETQYF	TGTGCCAGCAGTTATATTGTGGTTGCGGGGGTAGAGACCCAGTACTTC
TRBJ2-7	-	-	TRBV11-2	CASSLVLGEQYF	TGTGCCAGCAGCTTAGTCCTGGGCGAGCAGTACTTC
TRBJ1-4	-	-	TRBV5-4	CASSLRGPNEKLFF	TGTGCCAGCAGCTTGCGGGGACCTAATGAAAAACTGTTTTTT
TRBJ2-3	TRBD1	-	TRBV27	CASSRQGPPDTQYF	TGTGCCAGCAGTCGACAGGGGCCCCCGGATACGCAGTATTTT
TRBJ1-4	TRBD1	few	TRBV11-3	CASSDSTGENEKLFF	TGTGCCAGCAGCGACTCTACAGGGGAGAATGAAAAACTGTTTTTT
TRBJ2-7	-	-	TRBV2	CASILSRAYEQYF	TGTGCCAGCATTTTAAGCCGCGCCTACGAGCAGTACTTC
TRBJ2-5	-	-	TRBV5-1	CASSLVTGGGQETQYF	TGCGCCAGCAGCTTGGTGACAGGTGGGGGCCAAGAGACCCAGTACTTC
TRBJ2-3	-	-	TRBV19	CASSVRGAGDTQYF	TGTGCCAGTAGTGTCAGGGGGGCAGGAGATACGCAGTATTTT
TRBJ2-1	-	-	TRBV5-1	CASKDAGADYNEQFF	TGCGCCAGCAAGGACGCCGGAGCCGACTACAATGAGCAGTTCTTC
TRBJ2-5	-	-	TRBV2	CASKNLAGYQETQYF	TGTGCCAGCAAGAACCTAGCAGGGTACCAAGAGACCCAGTACTTC
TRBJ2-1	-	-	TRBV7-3	CASSLMGRSSYNEQFF	TGTGCCAGCAGCTTAATGGGCCGAAGCTCCTACAATGAGCAGTTCTTC
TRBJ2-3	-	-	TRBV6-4	CASSDSPGTDTQYF	TGTGCCAGCAGTGACTCTCCAGGAACAGATACGCAGTATTTT
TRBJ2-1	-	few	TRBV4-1	CASSQPLSDGEQFF	TGCGCCAGCAGCCAACCTTTAAGCGATGGGGAGCAGTTCTTC
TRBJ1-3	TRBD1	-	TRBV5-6	CASSWGTGTGNTIYF	TGTGCCAGCAGCTGGGGGACAGGGACTGGAAACACCATATATTTT
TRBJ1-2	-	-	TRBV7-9	CASSFSGNPNYGYTF	TGTGCCAGCAGCTTTTCCGGGAACCCTAACTATGGCTACACCTTC
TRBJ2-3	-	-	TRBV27	CASSLIRLGGRGDTQYF	TGTGCCAGCAGTTTAATCCGGCTGGGAGGACGTGGAGATACGCAGTATTTT
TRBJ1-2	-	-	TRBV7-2	CASSLMTGGGGYTF	TGTGCCAGCAGCCTTATGACAGGAGGGGGTGGCTACACCTTC
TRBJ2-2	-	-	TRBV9	CASQKGRRGTGELFF	TGTGCCAGCCAGAAGGGCCGACGAGGGACCGGGGAGCTGTTTTTT
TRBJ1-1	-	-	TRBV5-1	CASSLDLDQAFF	TGCGCCAGCAGCTTGGATCTAGACCAAGCTTTCTTT
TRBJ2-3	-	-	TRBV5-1	CASSFGTSRTDTQYF	TGCGCCAGCAGCTTCGGGACTTCACGCACAGATACGCAGTATTTT
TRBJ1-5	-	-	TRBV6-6	CASSYGDIYSNQPQHF	TGTGCCAGCAGTTACGGGGACATTTATAGCAATCAGCCCCAGCATTTT
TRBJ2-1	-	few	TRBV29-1	CSVDRGGNEQFF	TGCAGCGTTGATCGTGGGGGCAATGAGCAGTTCTTC
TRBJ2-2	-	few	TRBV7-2	CASSLAGGRSGELFF	TGTGCCAGCAGCTTAGCGGGGGGGCGCTCCGGGGAGCTGTTTTTT
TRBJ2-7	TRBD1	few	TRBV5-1	CASSSGDSRSYEQYF	TGCGCCAGCAGTTCAGGGGACAGTCGGTCCTACGAGCAGTACTTC
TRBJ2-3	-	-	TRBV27	CASTNRNTDTQYF	TGTGCCAGCACCAACAGAAACACAGATACGCAGTATTTT
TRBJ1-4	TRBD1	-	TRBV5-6	CASSFDRGLSNEKLFF	TGTGCCAGCAGCTTCGACAGGGGGCTAAGTAATGAAAAACTGTTTTTT
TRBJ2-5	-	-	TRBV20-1	CSAGGGETQYF	TGCAGTGCGGGGGGTGGGGAGACCCAGTACTTC
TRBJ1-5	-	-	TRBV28	CASSPIGGNQPQHF	TGTGCCAGCAGCCCCATAGGGGGTAATCAGCCCCAGCATTTT
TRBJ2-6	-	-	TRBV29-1	CSVARRGLGANVLTF	TGCAGCGTTGCACGGCGCGGGTTAGGGGCCAACGTCCTGACTTTC
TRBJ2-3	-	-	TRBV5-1	CASSLGADTDTQYF	TGCGCCAGCAGCTTAGGAGCAGACACAGATACGCAGTATTTT
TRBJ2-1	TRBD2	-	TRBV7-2	CASSFRTSWNNEQFF	TGTGCCAGCAGCTTTAGGACTAGCTGGAACAATGAGCAGTTCTTC
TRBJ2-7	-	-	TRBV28	CASSSIGGAGYEQYF	TGTGCCAGCAGTTCCATTGGGGGGGCGGGTTACGAGCAGTACTTC
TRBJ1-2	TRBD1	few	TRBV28	CASLGAGGWGYTF	TGTGCCAGCTTGGGGGCAGGGGGATGGGGCTACACCTTC
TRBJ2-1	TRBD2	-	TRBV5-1	CASRGTTYNEQFF	TGCGCCAGTCGAGGGACTACCTACAATGAGCAGTTCTTC
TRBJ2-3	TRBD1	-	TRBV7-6	CASSFPRTGNLSDTQYF	TGTGCCAGCAGCTTCCCCAGGACAGGCAACCTCTCAGATACGCAGTATTTT
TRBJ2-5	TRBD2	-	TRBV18	CASSPPAGGGETQYF	TGTGCCAGCTCTCCCCCAGCGGGAGGTGGAGAGACCCAGTACTTC
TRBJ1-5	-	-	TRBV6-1	CASTRTYVQPQHF	TGTGCCAGCACCAGAACATATGTTCAGCCCCAGCATTTT
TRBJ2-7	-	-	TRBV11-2	CASSLIRAHSSYEQYF	TGTGCCAGCAGCTTAATTCGGGCACATAGCTCCTACGAGCAGTACTTC
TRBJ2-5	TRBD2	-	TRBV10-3	CAIRQSYIAGEETQYF	TGTGCCATCCGTCAGTCTTATATTGCGGGAGAAGAGACCCAGTACTTC
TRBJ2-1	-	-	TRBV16	CASSPDIAYNEQFF	TGTGCCAGCAGCCCCGACATAGCCTACAATGAGCAGTTCTTC
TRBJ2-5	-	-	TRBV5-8	CASSLGSRAVQETQYF	TGTGCCAGCAGCTTGGGGAGTCGGGCAGTCCAAGAGACCCAGTACTTC
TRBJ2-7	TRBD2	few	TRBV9	CASSGTSGSSYEQYF	TGTGCCAGCAGCGGGACTAGCGGGAGCTCCTACGAGCAGTACTTC
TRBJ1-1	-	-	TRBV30	CAWSTGWDTEAFF	TGTGCCTGGAGTACAGGCTGGGACACTGAAGCTTTCTTT
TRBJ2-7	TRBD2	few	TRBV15	CATSIAGGAYEQYF	TGTGCCACCAGCATTGCGGGAGGGGCCTACGAGCAGTACTTC
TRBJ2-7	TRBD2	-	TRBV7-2	CASSLMVGGPGEQYF	TGTGCCAGCAGCTTAATGGTGGGAGGGCCCGGCGAGCAGTACTTC
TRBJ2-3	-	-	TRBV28	CASSLHLRLNQDTQYF	TGTGCCAGCAGCTTACATCTTAGACTCAACCAAGATACGCAGTATTTT
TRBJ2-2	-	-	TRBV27	CARTFQGGRRSASINTGELFF	TGTGCCAGGACGTTTCAGGGGGGAAGAAGAAGCGCTTCGATCAACACCGGGGAGCTGTTTTTT